The rows below give T cell receptor beta chains drawn from one sample of a study of blood T cell repertoires in COVID-19. Here immunoSEQ multiplex PCR was the method, and the copy in TCRdb shows in-frame clones only, minus some. The sample contains about 68,000 clones, around 84% of which appear only once. Sequencing was performed on peripheral blood. Receptor source: a man aged 45-65 years with acute or convalescent COVID-19. The CDR3 runs from the conserved cysteine through the conserved F or W. A D gene is named only where the DNA matches it firmly. Some rows mark clone size as missing; the rest say once, few, many or name a class of expanded clone.

cdr3_nt | cdr3_aa | clone_size | cdr3_length | d_call | j_call | v_call
TGTGCCAGCTCACCACCCAGCCAGGGGGCCGGGGAGCTGTTTTTT | CASSPPSQGAGELFF | - | 15 | TRBD1 | TRBJ2-2 | TRBV18
TGTGCCACCAGTGATACAGGGGCTAACAATCAGCCCCAGCATTTT | CATSDTGANNQPQHF | few | 15 | TRBD1 | TRBJ1-5 | TRBV24-1
TGTGCCACCAGTGACCGCGGGGGGGATAAAGAGACCCAGTACTTC | CATSDRGGDKETQYF | - | 15 | TRBD2 | TRBJ2-5 | TRBV24-1
TGTGCCAGCAGCGTGAACAGGGGAGAGGCTTTCTTT | CASSVNRGEAFF | few | 12 | TRBD1 | TRBJ1-1 | TRBV9
TGTGCCAGCAGCTCAGGGACTATGGTTGGTACAGATACGCAGTATTTT | CASSSGTMVGTDTQYF | - | 16 | TRBD2 | TRBJ2-3 | TRBV7-3
TGCGCCAGCAGCTTGGAGGTAGTGGTGTTCGGGACAGCACTTTCCACCGGGGAGCTGTTTTTT | CASSLEVVVFGTALSTGELFF | - | 21 | TRBD1 | TRBJ2-2 | TRBV5-1
TGTGCCAGCAGTTGGCCGGGACAGGGCACTGAAGCTTTCTTT | CASSWPGQGTEAFF | - | 14 | TRBD1 | TRBJ1-1 | TRBV11-3
TGTGCCAGCAGCCCGGGACATTCTGGAAACACCATATATTTT | CASSPGHSGNTIYF | few | 14 | - | TRBJ1-3 | TRBV11-2
TGTGCCATCAGTGAGTCGAACCGGGATGAAAAACTGTTTTTT | CAISESNRDEKLFF | - | 14 | - | TRBJ1-4 | TRBV10-3
TGTGCCAGCAGCTTGGCGTACAGCGGCAATTCACCCCTCCACTTT | CASSLAYSGNSPLHF | - | 15 | - | TRBJ1-6 | TRBV5-4
TGTGCCAGCAGCAAGTACCAGGGGGGTGGCTCTGAAGCTTTCTTT | CASSKYQGGGSEAFF | - | 15 | TRBD1 | TRBJ1-1 | TRBV9
TGCGCCAGCAGCCTCGACCCCGGGGGCTACGAGCAGTACTTC | CASSLDPGGYEQYF | - | 14 | - | TRBJ2-7 | TRBV4-1
TGTGCCAGCAGCTTGCAGGGGGTAGTAGCGGTGTTGGCGTACTTC | CASSLQGVVAVLAYF | - | 15 | - | TRBJ2-7 | TRBV5-6
TGTGCCTGGAGTCGGGGGTATGGCTACACCTTC | CAWSRGYGYTF | once | 11 | - | TRBJ1-2 | TRBV30
TGTGCCAGCAGTTTAAGTTCCGGGACAGCTGCTAACTATGGCTACACCTTC | CASSLSSGTAANYGYTF | - | 17 | TRBD1 | TRBJ1-2 | TRBV28
TGTGCCAGCAGTTCTACAGGGGGGACTAATGAAAAACTGTTTTTT | CASSSTGGTNEKLFF | - | 15 | TRBD1 | TRBJ1-4 | TRBV28
TGTGCCAGCAGCTTTAGGACTAGCGGGAGTTCGCCAATCTACGAGCAGTACTTC | CASSFRTSGSSPIYEQYF | - | 18 | TRBD2 | TRBJ2-7 | TRBV5-4
TGTGCCAGCAGTGTCGGGACAGGGGGTGGCTACACCTTC | CASSVGTGGGYTF | medium-sized | 13 | TRBD1 | TRBJ1-2 | TRBV2
TGTGCCACCAGTGAAACCGGGACAGGGGAGGGCTACACCTTC | CATSETGTGEGYTF | once | 14 | TRBD1 | TRBJ1-2 | TRBV24-1
TGTGCCAGCAGTTACAGTGGTGGCTACACCTTC | CASSYSGGYTF | - | 11 | - | TRBJ1-2 | TRBV28
TGTGCCAGCAGTGAAGAGCGCTACACTGAAGCTTTCTTT | CASSEERYTEAFF | - | 13 | - | TRBJ1-1 | TRBV6-1
TGTGCCAGCAGCCAGGCTGGGCCTCGGGGCTACACCTTC | CASSQAGPRGYTF | - | 13 | - | TRBJ1-2 | TRBV14
TGTGCCAGCAGCGGACTAGCGAACTACAATGAGCAGTTCTTC | CASSGLANYNEQFF | once | 14 | TRBD2 | TRBJ2-1 | TRBV9
TGTGCCAGCAGCACGGGGACAGCGCAAGAGACCCAGTACTTC | CASSTGTAQETQYF | large | 14 | TRBD1 | TRBJ2-5 | TRBV5-4
TGTGCCAGCAGTTACTTTCTCGCGGGAGGAAGGGGGGAGACCCAGTACTTC | CASSYFLAGGRGETQYF | - | 17 | TRBD2 | TRBJ2-5 | TRBV6-2/TRBV6-3
TGTGCCAGCAGTTCCTCCTCCTCTGAGCAGTTCTTC | CASSSSSSEQFF | - | 12 | - | TRBJ2-1 | TRBV28
TGTGCCAGCAGTGAAGCGGGAGAAGGAGATACGCAGTATTTT | CASSEAGEGDTQYF | few | 14 | - | TRBJ2-3 | TRBV6-1
TGTGCCAGCAGTCGCCCTCCGGGACAGAAACACGAGCAGTACTTC | CASSRPPGQKHEQYF | - | 15 | TRBD1 | TRBJ2-7 | TRBV6-2/TRBV6-3
TGTGCCAGCAGCCCAGACAGGGGCGCACAAGAGACCCAGTACTTC | CASSPDRGAQETQYF | - | 15 | TRBD1 | TRBJ2-5 | TRBV11-2